This is a list of T cell receptor beta chains from one sample in a study of CD8 T cells in Susac syndrome. One entry per CDR3 protein, called by TCRdb with MiXCR from the immunoSEQ multiplex PCR reads. The data hold over 350,000 distinct CDR3 sequences, with around 83% observed a single time. The sample comprised CD8+ T cells from PBMCs. The receptor set was obtained from a human donor with multiple sclerosis. CDR3s include the opening cysteine and the closing phenylalanine or tryptophan. The order of the fields is D gene, V gene, clone size, CDR3 length, J gene, CDR3 DNA, CDR3 protein. The D gene is left open where the match is weak. Only some rows state a clone size, as once, few, many or a class for expanded clones.

D gene: TRBD1
V gene: TRBV4-1
clone size: -
CDR3 length: 14
J gene: TRBJ1-2
CDR3 DNA: TGCGCCAGCAGCCAAGCAGGGGGACTCTATGGCTACACCTTC
CDR3 protein: CASSQAGGLYGYTF

D gene: TRBD1
V gene: TRBV27
clone size: once
CDR3 length: 14
J gene: TRBJ2-7
CDR3 DNA: TGTGCCAGCAGTTCGTGGACAGGGAACTACGAGCAGTACTTC
CDR3 protein: CASSSWTGNYEQYF

D gene: -
V gene: TRBV5-1
clone size: -
CDR3 length: 15
J gene: TRBJ1-1
CDR3 DNA: TGCGCCAGCAGCTTGGGGACAGACATGAACACTGAAGCTTTCTTT
CDR3 protein: CASSLGTDMNTEAFF

D gene: -
V gene: TRBV5-1
clone size: -
CDR3 length: 14
J gene: TRBJ2-5
CDR3 DNA: TGCGCCAGCAGCTTTGTCCAGGGAAAAGAGACCCAGTACTTC
CDR3 protein: CASSFVQGKETQYF

D gene: TRBD1
V gene: TRBV15
clone size: -
CDR3 length: 15
J gene: TRBJ2-7
CDR3 DNA: TGTGCCACCAGCAGTGCCCCGGGACAGGGGAGGGAGCAGTACTTC
CDR3 protein: CATSSAPGQGREQYF

D gene: TRBD1
V gene: TRBV4-1
clone size: -
CDR3 length: 15
J gene: TRBJ1-1
CDR3 DNA: TGCGCCAGCAGCCAGCAAAGGACAGGGGGCGTGGAGGCTTTCTTT
CDR3 protein: CASSQQRTGGVEAFF

D gene: -
V gene: TRBV19
clone size: -
CDR3 length: 17
J gene: TRBJ2-2
CDR3 DNA: TGTGCCAGTAGTATCGTCCCCGACATCATAAGAACCGGGGAGCTGTTTTTT
CDR3 protein: CASSIVPDIIRTGELFF

D gene: -
V gene: TRBV18
clone size: -
CDR3 length: 14
J gene: TRBJ2-7
CDR3 DNA: TGTGCCAGCTCACTTACGGGTCCGACGTACGAGCAGTACTTC
CDR3 protein: CASSLTGPTYEQYF

D gene: -
V gene: TRBV27
clone size: -
CDR3 length: 15
J gene: TRBJ2-7
CDR3 DNA: TGTGCCAGCAGTTTTGGAGTCGGTCGTTCCTACGAGCAGTACTTC
CDR3 protein: CASSFGVGRSYEQYF

D gene: TRBD2
V gene: TRBV28
clone size: -
CDR3 length: 15
J gene: TRBJ2-5
CDR3 DNA: TGTGCCAGCAGGGGCCCGATGAGCGGGACTGAGACCCAGTACTTC
CDR3 protein: CASRGPMSGTETQYF

D gene: -
V gene: TRBV14
clone size: -
CDR3 length: 14
J gene: TRBJ2-1
CDR3 DNA: TGTGCCAGCAGCCAAGGGGCCCGCTACAATGAGCAGTTCTTC
CDR3 protein: CASSQGARYNEQFF

D gene: -
V gene: TRBV30
clone size: -
CDR3 length: 12
J gene: TRBJ2-7
CDR3 DNA: TGTGCCTGGAATGTAGTTGGAGCCGAGCAGTACTTC
CDR3 protein: CAWNVVGAEQYF

D gene: -
V gene: TRBV27
clone size: -
CDR3 length: 13
J gene: TRBJ1-2
CDR3 DNA: TGTGCCAGCAGTTTCTCAGCTAACTATGGCTACACCTTC
CDR3 protein: CASSFSANYGYTF

D gene: TRBD2
V gene: TRBV5-1
clone size: -
CDR3 length: 17
J gene: TRBJ2-5
CDR3 DNA: TGCGCCAGCAGCGACGGACTAGCGGGGGAGTACCAAGAGACCCAGTACTTC
CDR3 protein: CASSDGLAGEYQETQYF

D gene: TRBD1
V gene: TRBV12-3/TRBV12-4
clone size: -
CDR3 length: 15
J gene: TRBJ2-1
CDR3 DNA: TGTGCCAGCACCGTGGACAGGTTCACCTACAATGAGCAGTTCTTC
CDR3 protein: CASTVDRFTYNEQFF

D gene: -
V gene: TRBV6-4
clone size: -
CDR3 length: 12
J gene: TRBJ2-1
CDR3 DNA: TGTGCCAGCAGTCTGGGGGCCCCTGAGCAGTTCTTC
CDR3 protein: CASSLGAPEQFF

D gene: -
V gene: TRBV5-1
clone size: -
CDR3 length: 16
J gene: TRBJ2-7
CDR3 DNA: TGCGCCAGCAGTCCCGTAAGAGCAGGAGGCTCCGACGAGCAGTACTTC
CDR3 protein: CASSPVRAGGSDEQYF

D gene: -
V gene: TRBV27
clone size: once
CDR3 length: 13
J gene: TRBJ1-5
CDR3 DNA: TGTGCCAGCAGTCCTGCCGAGTATTTGCCCCAGCATTTT
CDR3 protein: CASSPAEYLPQHF

D gene: -
V gene: TRBV7-6
clone size: once
CDR3 length: 15
J gene: TRBJ2-5
CDR3 DNA: TGTGCCAGCAGCTTAGTTGGGGGTCGGGAAAAGACCCAGTACTTC
CDR3 protein: CASSLVGGREKTQYF

D gene: -
V gene: TRBV7-2
clone size: -
CDR3 length: 15
J gene: TRBJ1-3
CDR3 DNA: TGTGCCAGCAGTCTGAAGGGCTACTCTGGAAACACCATATATTTT
CDR3 protein: CASSLKGYSGNTIYF

D gene: -
V gene: TRBV27
clone size: -
CDR3 length: 13
J gene: TRBJ1-5
CDR3 DNA: TGTGCCAGCAGTTGGGGAGCGAATCAGCCCCAGCATTTT
CDR3 protein: CASSWGANQPQHF

D gene: -
V gene: TRBV6-4
clone size: -
CDR3 length: 16
J gene: TRBJ1-1
CDR3 DNA: TGTGCCAGCAGTGACTTCAGGGGCCTATCATGCACTGAAGCTTTCTTT
CDR3 protein: CASSDFRGLSCTEAFF

D gene: -
V gene: TRBV4-1
clone size: -
CDR3 length: 16
J gene: TRBJ1-1
CDR3 DNA: TGCGCCAGCAGCCAAGAGAGTCGGGGGGCCCACACTGAAGCTTTCTTT
CDR3 protein: CASSQESRGAHTEAFF

D gene: -
V gene: TRBV30
clone size: -
CDR3 length: 13
J gene: TRBJ1-6
CDR3 DNA: TGTGCCTGGAGTACAGGGTATAATTCACCCCTCCACTTT
CDR3 protein: CAWSTGYNSPLHF

D gene: TRBD2
V gene: TRBV5-4
clone size: -
CDR3 length: 15
J gene: TRBJ2-3
CDR3 DNA: TGTGCCAGCAGCTCCTATTGGACTAGCGGGGATACGCAGTATTTT
CDR3 protein: CASSSYWTSGDTQYF

D gene: -
V gene: TRBV21-1
clone size: -
CDR3 length: 15
J gene: TRBJ2-7
CDR3 DNA: TGTGCCAGCAGCTATCGGGACAAGACTCACTACGAGCAGTACTTC
CDR3 protein: CASSYRDKTHYEQYF

D gene: TRBD1
V gene: TRBV5-6
clone size: -
CDR3 length: 15
J gene: TRBJ1-1
CDR3 DNA: TGTGCCAGCAGCTTGCTGGGACAGGGGGGCACTGAAGCTTTCTTT
CDR3 protein: CASSLLGQGGTEAFF

D gene: -
V gene: TRBV6-1
clone size: -
CDR3 length: 13
J gene: TRBJ1-2
CDR3 DNA: TGTGCCAGCAGGACCGACTCCCTCTATGGCTACACCTTC
CDR3 protein: CASRTDSLYGYTF

D gene: -
V gene: TRBV28
clone size: -
CDR3 length: 12
J gene: TRBJ1-1
CDR3 DNA: TGTGCCATCTCCATCGGGTGGACTGAAGCTTTCTTT
CDR3 protein: CAISIGWTEAFF

D gene: -
V gene: TRBV4-1
clone size: once
CDR3 length: 17
J gene: TRBJ1-5
CDR3 DNA: TGCGCCAGCAGCCAAGATATCGGGGGGCAAGTAAATCAGCCCCAGCATTTT
CDR3 protein: CASSQDIGGQVNQPQHF

D gene: TRBD1
V gene: TRBV15
clone size: -
CDR3 length: 15
J gene: TRBJ1-5
CDR3 DNA: TGTGCCACCAGCGCCGGGACAGCTTTCAATCAGCCCCAGCTTTTT
CDR3 protein: CATSAGTAFNQPQLF

D gene: -
V gene: TRBV21-1
clone size: few
CDR3 length: 16
J gene: TRBJ2-7
CDR3 DNA: TGTGCCAGCAGGAGCCTGGTAGTACACGTGTTAGACGAGCAGTACTTC
CDR3 protein: CASRSLVVHVLDEQYF

D gene: TRBD2
V gene: TRBV15
clone size: -
CDR3 length: 16
J gene: TRBJ2-2
CDR3 DNA: TGTGCCACCAGCAGGCCGTACTTCGGGGGGACCGGGGAGCTGTTTTTT
CDR3 protein: CATSRPYFGGTGELFF

D gene: TRBD1
V gene: TRBV12-3/TRBV12-4
clone size: -
CDR3 length: 16
J gene: TRBJ2-3
CDR3 DNA: TGTGCCAGCAGCTCGGGACAGGGGGAGGTCGGAGATACGCAGTATTTT
CDR3 protein: CASSSGQGEVGDTQYF

D gene: -
V gene: TRBV27
clone size: -
CDR3 length: 14
J gene: TRBJ1-2
CDR3 DNA: TGTGCCAGCACCCCAACAGGGACCAACTATGGCTACACCTTC
CDR3 protein: CASTPTGTNYGYTF

D gene: -
V gene: TRBV9
clone size: few
CDR3 length: 12
J gene: TRBJ2-3
CDR3 DNA: TGTGCCAGCAGCCCTCAAGTGGATACGCAGTATTTT
CDR3 protein: CASSPQVDTQYF

D gene: TRBD1
V gene: TRBV12-3/TRBV12-4
clone size: -
CDR3 length: 16
J gene: TRBJ2-5
CDR3 DNA: TGTGCCAGCAGTTTCCCGGACAGGGGTGGGAAAGAGACCCAGTACTTC
CDR3 protein: CASSFPDRGGKETQYF

D gene: TRBD2
V gene: TRBV27
clone size: -
CDR3 length: 15
J gene: TRBJ2-4
CDR3 DNA: TGTGCCAGCAGTACTACGGGGGGGGCCAAAAACATTCAGTACTTC
CDR3 protein: CASSTTGGAKNIQYF

D gene: TRBD1
V gene: TRBV7-8
clone size: once
CDR3 length: 19
J gene: TRBJ2-1
CDR3 DNA: TGTGCCAGCAGCTTAACGACGAAACAAACAGGGGGCGCCTACAATGAGCAGTTCTTC
CDR3 protein: CASSLTTKQTGGAYNEQFF

D gene: -
V gene: TRBV30
clone size: -
CDR3 length: 12
J gene: TRBJ1-2
CDR3 DNA: TGTGCCTGGGACCCTGGGGCAGATGGCTACACCTTC
CDR3 protein: CAWDPGADGYTF

D gene: TRBD1
V gene: TRBV6-1
clone size: -
CDR3 length: 16
J gene: TRBJ1-1
CDR3 DNA: TGTGCCAGCAGCCTTGAGGGACAGAGAATGAACACTGAAGCTTTCTTT
CDR3 protein: CASSLEGQRMNTEAFF

D gene: -
V gene: TRBV6-1
clone size: few
CDR3 length: 15
J gene: TRBJ2-1
CDR3 DNA: TGTGCCAGCAGTGAAGCGGGGGGATTATACAATGAGCAGTTCTTC
CDR3 protein: CASSEAGGLYNEQFF

D gene: TRBD2
V gene: TRBV6-1
clone size: -
CDR3 length: 15
J gene: TRBJ2-1
CDR3 DNA: TGTGCCAGCAGTGAGGAGAGCGGGGGGGCCAATGAGCAGTTCTTC
CDR3 protein: CASSEESGGANEQFF

D gene: -
V gene: TRBV12-3/TRBV12-4
clone size: -
CDR3 length: 16
J gene: TRBJ2-2
CDR3 DNA: TGTGCCAGCAGTTGGGGGGGACAGGTCCCCACCGGGGAGCTGTTTTTT
CDR3 protein: CASSWGGQVPTGELFF

D gene: TRBD2
V gene: TRBV4-1
clone size: -
CDR3 length: 16
J gene: TRBJ2-2
CDR3 DNA: TGCGCCAGCAGTCAAGGAGGCGGGGGGGTGACCGGGGAGCTGTTTTTT
CDR3 protein: CASSQGGGGVTGELFF

D gene: TRBD1
V gene: TRBV4-1
clone size: -
CDR3 length: 15
J gene: TRBJ1-2
CDR3 DNA: TGCGCCAGCAGCCTAGGACAGGGGATTAACTATGGCTACACCTTC
CDR3 protein: CASSLGQGINYGYTF

D gene: -
V gene: TRBV24-1
clone size: -
CDR3 length: 14
J gene: TRBJ2-1
CDR3 DNA: TGTGCCACCAGTGACCGCGGGGCCTACAATGAGCAGTTCTTC
CDR3 protein: CATSDRGAYNEQFF

D gene: -
V gene: TRBV11-2
clone size: -
CDR3 length: 15
J gene: TRBJ2-7
CDR3 DNA: TGTGCCAGCAGCCCCGGTGAACTGCCGACGGGTGAGCAGTACTTC
CDR3 protein: CASSPGELPTGEQYF

D gene: TRBD2
V gene: TRBV5-1
clone size: -
CDR3 length: 18
J gene: TRBJ2-1
CDR3 DNA: TGCGCCAGCAGCATGGGGACTAGCGGGTTGAGCTCCTACAATGAGCAGTTCTTC
CDR3 protein: CASSMGTSGLSSYNEQFF

D gene: TRBD2
V gene: TRBV11-2
clone size: -
CDR3 length: 14
J gene: TRBJ2-1
CDR3 DNA: TGTGCCACATCAGGCAGCGGGAGGGACAATGAGCAGTTCTTC
CDR3 protein: CATSGSGRDNEQFF

D gene: TRBD1
V gene: TRBV12-3/TRBV12-4
clone size: -
CDR3 length: 15
J gene: TRBJ1-5
CDR3 DNA: TGTGCCAGCACCCCCCCGGACAGGGCCGGTCAGCCCCAGCATTTT
CDR3 protein: CASTPPDRAGQPQHF